Listed below are T cell receptor beta chains from one sample, sequenced in a study of PD-L1 blockade in urothelial cancer. The protocol was immunoSEQ multiplex PCR, while the TCRdb copy is restricted to in-frame clones and leaves out a portion. The sample gives tens of thousands of clones, 80% to 85% of which show up once; 9% to 9.5% is in the top ten. Sample: PBMCs, taken around atezolizumab (anti-PD-L1) treatment. All receptors come from a woman between 65 and 79 years old with urothelial cancer. Both conserved end residues are part of each CDR3. The order of the fields is D gene, J gene, clone size, V gene, CDR3 DNA, CDR3 protein. D genes are given only for firm matches. Only part of the rows carry a size: once, few, many, or a class if the clone is expanded.

TRBD2,TRBJ2-3,-,TRBV7-9,TGTGCCAGCAGCTCAAGACTAGCGGGGGCACAGGATACGCAGTATTTT,CASSSRLAGAQDTQYF
TRBD2,TRBJ2-1,many,TRBV2,TGTGCCAGCAGGACTAGCGGGGGGGCTTGGTTCTTC,CASRTSGGAWFF
TRBD1,TRBJ1-2,few,TRBV9,TGTGCCAGCAGCGTAGCAGGGGGCTATGGCTACACCTTC,CASSVAGGYGYTF
-,TRBJ2-4,-,TRBV28,TGTGCCAGCAGTCCGCGACAGGACTCGATTCAGTACTTC,CASSPRQDSIQYF
TRBD2,TRBJ2-7,-,TRBV7-7,TGTGCCAGCAGCTTAGGGGCTAGCGGGAGGTACGAGCAGTACTTC,CASSLGASGRYEQYF
TRBD1,TRBJ2-2,-,TRBV11-2,TGTGCCAGCAGCTTAGGGACAGGGGGCGGCGGCGGGGAGCTGTTTTTT,CASSLGTGGGGGELFF
TRBD2,TRBJ2-2,-,TRBV10-3,TGTGCCACCGGGACTAGCGGGATTAAGGGGAACACCGGGGAGCTGTTTTTT,CATGTSGIKGNTGELFF
TRBD1,TRBJ2-7,-,TRBV7-9,TGTGCCAGCAGCTGGGGACAGGGGGCCGGGCCCGAGCAGTACTTC,CASSWGQGAGPEQYF
-,TRBJ2-2,-,TRBV6-1,TGTGCCAGCAGTGACTGGGGACATACGAACACCGGGGAGCTGTTTTTT,CASSDWGHTNTGELFF
-,TRBJ1-2,-,TRBV30,TGTGCCTGGTCTCTAGGCCTACACTATGGCTACACCTTC,CAWSLGLHYGYTF
-,TRBJ2-3,many,TRBV10-1,TGCGCCGCAACGGGACTTTTTCTCGCAGATACGCAGTATTTT,CAATGLFLADTQYF
-,TRBJ2-7,-,TRBV28,TGTGCCAGCAGCCGAACCGGACTATACGAGCAGTACTTC,CASSRTGLYEQYF
-,TRBJ2-5,few,TRBV19,TGTGCCAGCCCCGATAGCATCCAAGAGACCCAGTACTTC,CASPDSIQETQYF
TRBD2,TRBJ2-1,-,TRBV19,TGTGCCAGTAGTCTAGCGGGGGGCATCGATGAGCAGTTCTTC,CASSLAGGIDEQFF
TRBD1,TRBJ2-7,-,TRBV18,TGTGCCAGCTCACGGGACAGGGGAGTCTCCTACGAGCAGTACTTC,CASSRDRGVSYEQYF